The rows below give T cell receptor beta chains drawn from one sample of a study of T-cell memory formation after mild COVID-19. TCRdb fed the 5' RACE reads into MiXCR, producing one record per CDR3 protein. Here the sample spans 40,000 to 55,000 distinct CDR3 sequences, 12% being singletons. The sample consisted of PBMCs or a T cell subset sorted from them (not recorded which). The receptors stem from a man aged 18 to 35 who had mild COVID-19 (a few samples of this study predate the infection). Cell type and time point are not known. Each CDR3 is given with its conserved first and last residue. D genes are given only for firm matches. A clone size is listed for some rows: how often the clone was seen (once, few, many), or a class if it is expanded.

v_call	j_call	d_call	clone_size	cdr3_nt	cdr3_aa
TRBV7-2	TRBJ1-1	TRBD1	few	TGTGCCAGCAGCGAGACAGGGTTCAACACTGAAGCTTTCTTT	CASSETGFNTEAFF
TRBV12-3/TRBV12-4	TRBJ1-1	.	.	TGTGCCAGCAGTTTAGTGTCAGGGCAGGGCACTGAAGCTTTCTTT	CASSLVSGQGTEAFF
TRBV18	TRBJ2-3	.	few	TGTGCCAGCTCACCACCGAGTCTTAGGGTAGATACGCAGTATTTT	CASSPPSLRVDTQYF
TRBV12-3/TRBV12-4	TRBJ1-1	.	many	TGTGCCAGCAGACCGACACGAATAACTGAAGCTTTCTTT	CASRPTRITEAFF
TRBV29-1	TRBJ1-5	.	medium-sized	TGCAGCGTCGCCGATGGGGTCCTTGGCAATCAGCCCCAGCATTTT	CSVADGVLGNQPQHF
TRBV29-1	TRBJ2-2	TRBD2	many	TGCAGCGCCGGGGGGGCCCCCGGGGAGCTGTTTTTT	CSAGGAPGELFF
TRBV2	TRBJ2-5	.	.	TGTGCCAGCAGTGGCGTAGCGAACGACCAAGAGACCCAGTACTTC	CASSGVANDQETQYF
TRBV7-3	TRBJ2-6	TRBD1	few	TGTGCCAGCGCGAGGACAGGGGAGTCCTCTGGGGCCAACGTCCTGACTTTC	CASARTGESSGANVLTF
TRBV5-1	TRBJ1-6	TRBD1	few	TGCGCCAGTACCTCAGGGGGTAATTCACCCCTCCACTTT	CASTSGGNSPLHF
TRBV29-1	TRBJ2-3	.	.	TGCAGCGTTGAGAGAACGACCCTCCGCACAGATACGCAGTATTTT	CSVERTTLRTDTQYF
TRBV4-1	TRBJ2-7	.	few	TGCGCCAGCAGCCAGCTGGACATGGGTTCCCCACGCGAGCAGTACTTC	CASSQLDMGSPREQYF
TRBV20-1	TRBJ1-6	.	few	TGCAGTGCTAGAGACACAGGGTCGGTTAAGAATTCACCCCTCCACTTT	CSARDTGSVKNSPLHF
TRBV6-1	TRBJ1-1	TRBD1	few	TGTGCCAGCCGGTCCGGGACAGCCCTGAACACTGAAGCTTTCTTT	CASRSGTALNTEAFF
TRBV5-1	TRBJ2-5	.	few	TGCGCCAGCAGCTTGGATCCCGGCCAGAAGGGAGAGACCCAGTACTTC	CASSLDPGQKGETQYF
TRBV20-1	TRBJ2-1	.	many	TGCAGTGCTAGAACGCTTACTCTTTACAGTGAGCAGTTCTTC	CSARTLTLYSEQFF
TRBV9	TRBJ2-7	.	few	TGTGCCAGCAGCGCTCAGACCGTCTCCGAGCAGTACTTC	CASSAQTVSEQYF
TRBV7-9	TRBJ1-6	.	.	TGTGCCAGCAGCCAGGACAGCCGTAATTCACCCCTCCACTTT	CASSQDSRNSPLHF
TRBV20-1	TRBJ1-3	TRBD1	.	TGCAGTGCTAGAATTCAGGGGGCAAACACCATATATTTT	CSARIQGANTIYF
TRBV12-3/TRBV12-4	TRBJ1-1	.	few	TGTGCCAGCAGGTTCGATGGACAGATGAACACTGAAGCTTTCTTT	CASRFDGQMNTEAFF
TRBV12-3/TRBV12-4	TRBJ2-3	TRBD2	.	TGTGCCAGCAGACTAGCGGGGACAGATACGCAGTATTTT	CASRLAGTDTQYF
TRBV7-3	TRBJ2-7	TRBD1	.	TGTGCCAGCAGCTTCGCAGGGGGAAACGAGCAGTACTTC	CASSFAGGNEQYF
TRBV28	TRBJ1-3	.	.	TGTGCCAGCAGTTTCTTTGGGTTGAGCTCTGGAAACACCATATATTTT	CASSFFGLSSGNTIYF
TRBV28	TRBJ2-3	TRBD2	many	TGTGCCAGCAGTTTATGGGCTAGCGGGGGCTATACGCAGTATTTT	CASSLWASGGYTQYF
TRBV10-3	TRBJ1-5	.	.	TGTGCCATCAGTGAATCGGGAGGTCAGCCCCAGCATTTT	CAISESGGQPQHF
TRBV12-3/TRBV12-4	TRBJ2-1	.	.	TGTGCCAGCAGTCCCAGCCTGGACAATGAGCAGTTCTTC	CASSPSLDNEQFF
TRBV7-2	TRBJ2-3	.	many	TGTGCCAGCAGCTCTCCGAGCAGCACAGATACGCAGTATTTT	CASSSPSSTDTQYF
TRBV6-2/TRBV6-3	TRBJ1-5	.	.	TGTGCCAGCAGCCCCCGTGGAATGCAGCCCCAGCATTTT	CASSPRGMQPQHF
TRBV7-9	TRBJ2-1	TRBD1	many	TGTGCCAGCAGCAGAGACAGGGGCAATGAGCAGTTCTTC	CASSRDRGNEQFF
TRBV18	TRBJ1-6	.	few	TGTGCCAGCTCACCCTCCGCCCGGGAGAATTCACCCCTCCACTTT	CASSPSARENSPLHF
TRBV5-5	TRBJ2-7	TRBD1	many	TGTGCCAGCAGCCGGGGGCAGGGGGCTTACGAGCAGTACTTC	CASSRGQGAYEQYF
TRBV6-5	TRBJ1-2	TRBD1	few	TGTGCCAGCAGTTACTCTCACAGGGGAACCCATGGCTACACCTTC	CASSYSHRGTHGYTF
TRBV24-1	TRBJ2-2	.	many	TGTGCCACCAGTGATCTAGGCCCCGGGAACACCGGGGAGCTGTTTTTT	CATSDLGPGNTGELFF
TRBV10-3	TRBJ2-5	.	.	TGTGCCATCAGAACGGGACATTTAGGCCAAGAGACCCAGTACTTC	CAIRTGHLGQETQYF
TRBV9	TRBJ2-5	.	many	TGTGCCAGCAGCGTAGCAGGGCTAGCGAGAGGAGAGACCCAGTACTTC	CASSVAGLARGETQYF
TRBV4-3	TRBJ2-3	.	.	TGCGCCAGCAGCCAAGCGATCGGTGCGGGCGGATCAGATACGCAGTATTTT	CASSQAIGAGGSDTQYF
TRBV5-1	TRBJ2-5	.	.	TGCGCCAGCAGCACGACCGGACGTCAAGAGACCCAGTACTTC	CASSTTGRQETQYF
TRBV7-2	TRBJ2-3	.	many	TGTGCCAGCAGCTTAGTCGGTGATACGCAGTATTTT	CASSLVGDTQYF
TRBV29-1	TRBJ2-5	TRBD2	many	TGCAGCGTTGAAGCGTTGTCTAGCGGGCTGGGCCAGTACTTC	CSVEALSSGLGQYF
TRBV5-1	TRBJ2-3	.	many	TGCGCCAGCACCTCCGGCGGATTCACAGATACGCAGTATTTT	CASTSGGFTDTQYF
TRBV4-1	TRBJ1-3	TRBD1	many	TGCGCCAGCAGTCGACAGGGTCTAGTTTTAGCTGGAAACACCATATATTTT	CASSRQGLVLAGNTIYF
TRBV29-1	TRBJ2-5	.	many	TGCAGCGTTGAGACTGACCAAGAGACCCAGTACTTC	CSVETDQETQYF
TRBV29-1	TRBJ2-3	TRBD2	.	TGCAGCGTGCCCCGGGGGGGGCTTAGCACAGATACGCAGTATTTT	CSVPRGGLSTDTQYF
TRBV2	TRBJ2-5	TRBD1	few	TGTGCCAGCCGGACAGGGTCGAGGGAGACCCAGTACTTC	CASRTGSRETQYF
TRBV5-6	TRBJ2-2	.	few	TGTGCCAGCAGCTCGGGGGACACTAGCCGAGGAGGCGGGGAGCTGTTTTTT	CASSSGDTSRGGGELFF
TRBV5-6	TRBJ2-3	.	.	TGTGCCAGCAGCTTGAGGGGATACACAGATACGCAGTATTTT	CASSLRGYTDTQYF
TRBV7-2	TRBJ1-3	.	many	TGTGCCAGCAGCTCAGATGGGGGTGGTGGAAACACCATATATTTT	CASSSDGGGGNTIYF
TRBV5-5	TRBJ2-1	TRBD1	few	TGTGCCAGCAGCTTGGAAGGGACAGGGCTCTTCAATGAGCAGTTCTTC	CASSLEGTGLFNEQFF
TRBV20-1	TRBJ1-4	.	.	TGCAGTGCTAGAGACCGACAGACTAATGAAAAACTGTTTTTT	CSARDRQTNEKLFF
TRBV7-3	TRBJ2-1	.	.	TGTGCCAGCAGCTCCCTCGGCACCTACAATGAGCAGTTCTTC	CASSSLGTYNEQFF
TRBV30	TRBJ1-5	.	few	TGTGCCTGGAGTGTTACAGGGAATCAGCCCCAGCATTTT	CAWSVTGNQPQHF
TRBV7-2	TRBJ2-7	TRBD2	.	TGTGCCAGCAGCCGTGGAGCCCTCCGGGGTGGGGGGGACTACGAGCAGTACTTC	CASSRGALRGGGDYEQYF
TRBV12-5	TRBJ2-5	.	many	TGTGCTAGTGGTTCCCGACCCCTGGAAGAGACCCAGTACTTC	CASGSRPLEETQYF
TRBV19	TRBJ1-6	.	few	TGTGCCAGTAGTCCCCCGCCAGGGTCACTTCGCCGTTCACCCCTCCACTTT	CASSPPPGSLRRSPLHF
TRBV28	TRBJ2-3	.	.	TGTGCCAGCAGTTTTATTGAGGGTGCCCCCACAGATACGCAGTATTTT	CASSFIEGAPTDTQYF
TRBV11-2	TRBJ2-1	.	few	TGTGCCAGCAGCTTTGTGCGGTCTTCAAAGCACAATGAGCAGTTCTTC	CASSFVRSSKHNEQFF
TRBV3-1	TRBJ1-1	.	few	TGTGCCAGCAGCCCCCGGGAGGGCGGTGAAGCTTTCTTT	CASSPREGGEAFF
TRBV5-5	TRBJ1-6	TRBD1	.	TGTGCCAGCAGCAAATCACAGGGGCCTAATTCACCCCTCCACTTT	CASSKSQGPNSPLHF
TRBV7-8	TRBJ2-5	.	once	TGTGCCAGCAGCCTCGTTTATTCGACTAGGCGCGGAGAGACCCAGTACTTC	CASSLVYSTRRGETQYF
TRBV10-1	TRBJ2-7	.	.	TGCGCCAGCAGTGAGGGTACAGGGAGCTACGAGCAGTACTTC	CASSEGTGSYEQYF